The 20 T cell receptor beta chains below were found in one sample sequenced in a study of spatial heterogeneity in lung cancer (dated by TCRdb to between 2018 and 2021). To prepare the library, 5' RACE was applied. Sequencing instrument: NextSeq 500. TCRdb trimmed the raw reads at Q25, called clones with MiXCR and kept productive beta chains. Every distinct CDR3 protein forms one entry, paired with its most common genes and DNA. The sample table records 26,000 or so distinct CDR3 sequences; roughly 13% of these occur just once. Of the sample, approximately 25% falls within the top ten clones. Read against the paper, the sample's time point label means: sample taken at primary tumor resection. Without any cell sorting, TCR sequencing was performed on whole RNA extracted either from tumor and nontumor lung tissue or from cryopreserved PBMC samples. The sample in question was PBMCs, obtained at surgery. These TCRs come from a female donor with early-stage non-small cell lung cancer.

This clonotype was seen many times. The chain links TRBV20-1 to TRBJ2-1; 11 nucleotides match TRBD2. The CDR3 is made up of 17 amino acids. Germline CDR1 DFQATT, CDR2 SNEGSKA (reference sequence). The V and J ends lost 6 bases and 1 base, in that order; junction bases with no gene match: 11. The CDR3 sequence: CSAPPALAGVSYNEQFF. The CDR3 nucleotides are TGCAGTGCACCCCCCGCACTAGCGGGAGTTTCCTACAATGAGCAGTTCTTC.

This chain's CDR3 is CASSLDRQALNEQYF. The CDR3, as DNA: TGTGCCAGCAGCTTAGACAGACAGGCTTTGAACGAGCAGTACTTC. The chain carries TRBV7-9 and TRBJ2-7; TRBD1 might be the D (6 bases). The CDR3 is 15 residues long. Germline-derived CDR1 and CDR2 are SEHNR and FQNEAQ (reference sequence). The germline V and J ends were trimmed by 1 base and 5 bases, with 15 bases remaining between them.

This clonotype came up many times. The J gene is TRBJ1-1, the V gene TRBV19; no firm D call. Trimming cost V 5 bases and J 0 bases, with 7 bases left between them. This CDR3 has 13 amino acids. The germline V gene has CDR1 LNHDA and CDR2 SQIVND (reference sequence). The CDR3 loop is CASSAQMNTEAFF. The CDR3 DNA is TGTGCCAGTAGTGCCCAAATGAACACTGAAGCTTTCTTT.

This clonotype was observed many times. The rearrangement links TRBV20-1 to TRBJ2-5; D assignment may be TRBD1 or TRBD2 (5 bases each). CDR3 length: 17 amino acids. The V and J ends lost 5 bases and 0 bases respectively, with 22 bases between them. The germline V gene has CDR1 DFQATT and CDR2 SNEGSKA (reference sequence). The CDR3 loop is CSALPGTTLAYQETQYF. In nucleotides, the CDR3 is TGCAGTGCTCTACCCGGGACCACTCTCGCGTACCAAGAGACCCAGTACTTC.

This clonotype occurred many times. CDR3 amino acids: CASSQDVTGTKYGYTF. The CDR3 DNA is TGCGCCAGCAGCCAAGACGTCACCGGGACAAAGTATGGCTACACCTTC. The chain has TRBV4-3 and TRBJ1-2; a weak D match, TRBD1 (6 bases). V was cut by 0 bases and J by 5 bases, with 16 bases left in between. The CDR3 covers 16 residues. Germline CDR1 reads LGHNA; CDR2 reads YSLEER.

This clonotype was observed many times. J is TRBJ2-5 and V is TRBV12-3 or TRBV12-4; D is unclear. V gave up 5 bases and J gave up 7 bases, with 11 bases separating them. The CDR3 loop spans 12 amino acids. The DNA of the CDR3 is TGTGCCAGCAGTCCCTCTAGTGTGACCCAGTACTTC. Translated: CASSPSSVTQYF.

This clonotype was recorded at least ten times. The chain employs TRBV3-1 and TRBJ2-5; D is ambiguous. V lost 5 bases, J lost 4 bases, and 8 bases lay in between. This CDR3 has 12 residues. Germline loops: CDR1 LGHDT, CDR2 YNNKEL (reference sequence). DNA for the CDR3: TGTGCCAGCAGCGCCATGAGAGAGACCCAGTACTTC. Amino acid sequence: CASSAMRETQYF.

This clonotype appeared many times. This chain links TRBV24-1 with TRBJ2-1; D unresolved. Germline V gives CDR1 KGHDR, CDR2 SFDVKD. Trimming took 3 bases from V and 2 from J, leaving 4 bases between them. The CDR3 runs to 13 residues. This chain's CDR3 is CATSDVTYNEQFF. CDR3 DNA sequence: TGTGCCACCAGTGATGTGACCTACAATGAGCAGTTCTTC.

This sequence joins TRBV28 and TRBJ1-2, with TRBD1 matching over 9 bases. The CDR3 has 14 amino acids. From germline, CDR1 is MDHEN and CDR2 SYDVKM. V trimming: 5 bases; J trimming: 2 bases; junction bases outside the gene matches: 3. The CDR3, as DNA: TGTGCCAGCAGTAGAGGACAGGGGAACTATGGCTACACCTTC. Encoded protein: CASSRGQGNYGYTF.

This clonotype was detected many times. The chain employs TRBV25-1 and TRBJ2-7; D unclear. V was cut by 0 bases and J by 5 bases, with 11 bases left in between. This CDR3 has 14 residues. CDR1 is MGHDK, CDR2 SYGVNS, per germline. DNA of the CDR3: TGTGCCAGCAGTGAATACCCGACCAGCCACGAGCAGTACTTC. This translates into CASSEYPTSHEQYF.

The rearrangement joins TRBV27 to TRBJ2-4; D call uncertain. From germline, CDR1 is MNHEY and CDR2 SMNVEV (reference sequence). CDR3 length equals 11 residues. Trimming took off 4 bases at V and 8 bases at J, with 6 bases between the two ends. Written as DNA, the CDR3 is TGTGCCAGCAGTTCCGGGTACATTCAGTACTTC. It codes for CASSSGYIQYF.

In its sample, this clonotype was seen many times. The chain carries TRBV4-2 and TRBJ1-2; 7 bases match TRBD1. V gave up 1 base and J gave up 1 base; unmatched junction bases: 3. CDR1 is LGHNA, CDR2 YNFKEQ, per germline. The CDR3 extends over 15 amino acids. The CDR3 sequence: CASSQGQGLNYGYTF. The CDR3 DNA reads as TGTGCCAGCAGCCAAGGACAGGGCCTTAACTATGGCTACACCTTC.

This clonotype was counted many times. The chain uses TRBV5-1 and TRBJ2-5, with TRBD1 as a possible D gene (5 bases). Germline CDR1 SGHRS, CDR2 YFSETQ. Deletions cut 5 bases from V and 4 bases from J, with 12 bases between. The CDR3 has 13 amino acids. The CDR3: CASRGAVRETQYF. The CDR3 DNA follows: TGCGCCAGCAGAGGGGCGGTCCGAGAGACCCAGTACTTC.

This clonotype was seen at least ten times. This chain joins TRBV7-9 and TRBJ2-7; D is unresolved. V lost 5 bases, J lost 0 bases, and 11 bases lay in between. This CDR3 has 14 amino acids. Germline V gene sequence: CDR1 SEHNR, CDR2 FQNEAQ (reference sequence). The CDR3 nucleotides are TGTGCCAGCAGCGCCGAACCCAACTCCTACGAGCAGTACGTC. It is translated as CASSAEPNSYEQYV.

The chain has TRBV12-3 or TRBV12-4 and TRBJ1-5, with D unclear. V was pared by 0 bases and J by 10 bases, with 10 bases between. The CDR3 length is 13 residues. The CDR3 DNA follows: TGTGCCAGCAGTTTAGCGAAGTGGGAACCCCAGCATTTT. Encoded protein: CASSLAKWEPQHF.

In this sample, this clonotype turned up a few times. This clone may be a read error of a much larger clone one base away. The chain links TRBV4-3 to TRBJ1-1; weak D call: TRBD1 (5 bases). Germline V gene sequence: CDR1 LGHNA, CDR2 YSLEER. The CDR3 length is 14 residues. CDR3 nucleotide sequence: TGCGCCAGCAACCAAGGCAGGGTAGGCACTGAAGCTTTCTTT. It encodes CASNQGRVGTEAFF.

To note about this clonotype: This sequence may be a read error, since a much larger clone differs from it by one base. The chain has TRBV28 and TRBJ1-1, with 7 positions matching TRBD1. The CDR3 runs 16 residues. V was pared by 7 bases and J by 4 bases, with 15 bases of the junction left unmatched. Per the germline V gene, CDR1 is MDHEN and CDR2 is SYDVKM. CDR3 sequence (DNA): TGTGCCAGCAACACCCCGAGGGGGCTGTCGGCCACTGAAGCTTTCTTT. It codes for CASNTPRGLSATEAFF.

This clonotype occurred a few times. This rearrangement joins TRBV6-2 or TRBV6-3 to TRBJ2-3; perhaps D is TRBD1 or TRBD2 (6 bases each). Between the trimmed V and J ends, which lost 7 bases and 2 bases, there was a span of 22 bases. Looked up from germline, CDR1 is MNHEY and CDR2 is SVGEGT. The CDR3 length is 17 residues. Written as DNA, the CDR3 is TGTGCCAGCACCCACTCGATGGGGGGCTTTAACACAGATACGCAGTATTTT. Protein: CASTHSMGGFNTDTQYF.

The rearrangement joins TRBV7-6 to TRBJ2-1; D remains unclear. The CDR3 totals 14 residues. The germline gives CDR1 SGHVS, CDR2 FNYEAQ. Trimming left V 3 bases short and J 1 base short, with 7 bases between. In DNA, the CDR3 is TGTGCCAGCAGCTTGGAATCTTCCTACAATGAGCAGTTCTTC. The encoded protein is CASSLESSYNEQFF.

The table lists this clonotype with many counts. The V gene is TRBV18, the J gene TRBJ1-1; D is unresolved. Deletions cut 3 bases from V and 11 bases from J, with 13 bases between. The CDR3 length is 12 residues. CDR1 and CDR2 from the germline V gene are KGHSH and LQKENI. This CDR3 reads CASSPSGLRAFF. CDR3 DNA sequence: TGTGCCAGCTCACCTTCGGGATTAAGGGCTTTCTTT.